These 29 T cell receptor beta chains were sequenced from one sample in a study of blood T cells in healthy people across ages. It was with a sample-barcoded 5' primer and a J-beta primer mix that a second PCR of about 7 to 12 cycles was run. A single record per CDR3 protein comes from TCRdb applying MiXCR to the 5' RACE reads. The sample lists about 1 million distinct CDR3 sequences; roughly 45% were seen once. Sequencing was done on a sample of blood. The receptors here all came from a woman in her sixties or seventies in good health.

In nucleotides, the CDR3 is TGTGCCAGCAGCTTAAAAAGCGGGAGGAGAAACGAGCGGTACTTC. This sequence encodes CASSLKSGRRNERYF. This chain connects TRBV13 to TRBJ2-4; 9 bases map to TRBD2. Germline V gene sequence: CDR1 PRHDT, CDR2 FYEKMQ (reference sequence). J gave up 15 bases and V 2 bases, and 14 bases lay outside the gene matches. The CDR3 has 15 amino acids.

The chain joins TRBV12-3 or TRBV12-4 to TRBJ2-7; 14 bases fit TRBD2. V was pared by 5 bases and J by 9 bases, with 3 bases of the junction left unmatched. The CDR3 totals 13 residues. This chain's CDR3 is CASSRLAGGAQYF. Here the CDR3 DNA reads TGTGCCAGCAGTCGACTAGCGGGAGGGGCGCAGTACTTC.

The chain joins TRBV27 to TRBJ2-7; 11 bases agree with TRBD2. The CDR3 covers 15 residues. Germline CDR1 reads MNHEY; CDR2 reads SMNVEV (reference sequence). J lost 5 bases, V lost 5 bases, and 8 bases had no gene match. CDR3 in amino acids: CASSTRLAGTDEQYF. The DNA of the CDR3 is TGTGCCAGCAGTACGCGACTAGCGGGAACCGACGAGCAGTACTTC.

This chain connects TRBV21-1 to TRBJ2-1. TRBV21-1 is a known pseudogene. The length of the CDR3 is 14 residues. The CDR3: CASSKHPLGNEQFF. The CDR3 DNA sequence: TGTGCCAGCAGCAAACATCCCTTGGGGAATGAGCAGTTCTTC.

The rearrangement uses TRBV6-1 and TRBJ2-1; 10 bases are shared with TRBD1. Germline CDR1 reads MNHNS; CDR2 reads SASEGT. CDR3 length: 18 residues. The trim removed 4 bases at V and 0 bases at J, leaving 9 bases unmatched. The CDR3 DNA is TGTGCCAGCAGTGGACCCGGGACAGGGGACAGCTCCTACAATGAGCAGTTCTTC. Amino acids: CASSGPGTGDSSYNEQFF.

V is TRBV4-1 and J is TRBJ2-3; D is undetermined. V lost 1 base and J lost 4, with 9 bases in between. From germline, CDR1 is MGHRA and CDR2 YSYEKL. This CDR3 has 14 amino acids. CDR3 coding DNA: TGCGCCAGCAGCCAAGTGGCTAGTGCAGATACGCAGTATTTT. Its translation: CASSQVASADTQYF.

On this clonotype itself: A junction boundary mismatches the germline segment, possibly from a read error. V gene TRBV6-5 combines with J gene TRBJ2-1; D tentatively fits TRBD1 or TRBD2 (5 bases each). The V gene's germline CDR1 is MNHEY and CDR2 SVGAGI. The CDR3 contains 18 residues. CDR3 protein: CASSLPGGRAKDTGELFF. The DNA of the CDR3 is TGTGCCAGCAGTCTCCCCGGTGGGAGAGCGAAGGACACCGGGGAGCTGTTCTTC.

DNA for the CDR3: TGCGCCAGCAGCTACTCTCCGGGACATCTAGAGACCCAGTACTTC. Amino acid sequence: CASSYSPGHLETQYF. The V gene is TRBV5-1, the J gene TRBJ2-5; perhaps TRBD1 as D (6 bases). Germline loops: CDR1 SGHRS, CDR2 YFSETQ. This CDR3 spans 15 amino acids. The V end was cut by 3 bases, the J end by 4 bases, with 16 bases between.

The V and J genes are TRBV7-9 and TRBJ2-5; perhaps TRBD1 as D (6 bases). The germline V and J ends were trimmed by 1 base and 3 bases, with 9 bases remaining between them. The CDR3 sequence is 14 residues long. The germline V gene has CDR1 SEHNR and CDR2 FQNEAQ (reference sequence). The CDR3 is CASSLGAGEETQYF. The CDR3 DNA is TGTGCCAGCAGCTTAGGGGCAGGGGAAGAGACCCAGTACTTC. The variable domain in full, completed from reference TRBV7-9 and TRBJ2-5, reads DTGVSQNPRHKITKRGQNVTFRCDPISEHNRLYWYRQTLGQGPEFLTYFQNEAQLEKSRLLSDRFSAERPKGSFSTLEIQRTEQGDSAMYLCASSLGAGEETQYFGPGTRLLVL.

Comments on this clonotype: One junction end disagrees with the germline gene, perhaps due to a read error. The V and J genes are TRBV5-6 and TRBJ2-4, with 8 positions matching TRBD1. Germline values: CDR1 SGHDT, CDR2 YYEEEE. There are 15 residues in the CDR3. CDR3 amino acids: CASSFGTGAKNIQYF. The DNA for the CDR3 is TGTGCCAGTAGCTTCGGGACAGGAGCCAAAAACATTCAGTACTTC.

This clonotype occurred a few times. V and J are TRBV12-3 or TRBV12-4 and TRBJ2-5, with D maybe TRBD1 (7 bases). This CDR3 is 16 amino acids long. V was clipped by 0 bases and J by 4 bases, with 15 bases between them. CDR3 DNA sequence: TGTGCCAGCAGTTTAGCGCTCAGGGGGACTCCAGAGACCCAGTACTTC. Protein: CASSLALRGTPETQYF.

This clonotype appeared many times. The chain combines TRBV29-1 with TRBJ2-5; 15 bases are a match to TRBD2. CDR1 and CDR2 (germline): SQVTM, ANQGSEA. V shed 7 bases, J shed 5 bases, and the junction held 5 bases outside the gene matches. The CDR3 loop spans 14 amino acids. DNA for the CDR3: TGCAGCGCTGGACTAGCGGGAGGGGTGGAGACCCAGTACTTC. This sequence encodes CSAGLAGGVETQYF.

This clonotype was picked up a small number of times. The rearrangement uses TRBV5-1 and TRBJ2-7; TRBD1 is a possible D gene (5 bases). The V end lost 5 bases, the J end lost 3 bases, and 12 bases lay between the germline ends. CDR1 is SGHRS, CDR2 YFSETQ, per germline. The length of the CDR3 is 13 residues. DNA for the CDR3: TGCGCCAGCAGTCATGACAGCCTCTACGAGCAGTACTTC. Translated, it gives CASSHDSLYEQYF.

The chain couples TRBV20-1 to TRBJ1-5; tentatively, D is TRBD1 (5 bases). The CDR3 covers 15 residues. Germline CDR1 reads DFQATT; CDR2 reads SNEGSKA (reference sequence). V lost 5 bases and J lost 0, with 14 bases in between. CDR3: CSAQGGAYSNQPQHF. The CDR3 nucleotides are TGCAGTGCTCAGGGAGGGGCATATAGCAATCAGCCCCAGCATTTT.

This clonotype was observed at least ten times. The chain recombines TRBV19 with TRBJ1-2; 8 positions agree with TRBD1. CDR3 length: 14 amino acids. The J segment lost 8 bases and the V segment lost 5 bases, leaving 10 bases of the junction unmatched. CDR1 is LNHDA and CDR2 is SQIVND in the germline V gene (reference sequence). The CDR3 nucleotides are TGTGCCAGTAGTGCCGGACAGGGAATGAACGGCTACACCTTC. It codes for CASSAGQGMNGYTF. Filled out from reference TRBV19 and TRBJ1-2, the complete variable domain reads DGGITQSPKYLFRKEGQNVTLSCEQNLNHDAMYWYRQDPGQGLRLIYYSQIVNDFQKGDIAEGYSVSREKKESFPLTVTSAQKNPTAFYLCASSAGQGMNGYTFGSGTRLTVV.

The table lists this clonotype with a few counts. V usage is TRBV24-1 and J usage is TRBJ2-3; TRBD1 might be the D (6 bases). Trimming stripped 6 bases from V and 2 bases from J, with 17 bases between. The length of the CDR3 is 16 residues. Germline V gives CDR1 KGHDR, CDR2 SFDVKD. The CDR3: CATSKPRDTNTDTQYF. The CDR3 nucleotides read TGTGCCACCAGTAAACCTCGGGACACCAACACAGATACGCAGTATTTT.

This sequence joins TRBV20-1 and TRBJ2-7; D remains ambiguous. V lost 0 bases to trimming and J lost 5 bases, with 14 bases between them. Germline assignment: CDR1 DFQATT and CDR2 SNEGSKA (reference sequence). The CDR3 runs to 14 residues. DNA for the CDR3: TGCAGTGCTAGAGATAGTTGGCAGCACCACGAGCAGTACTTC. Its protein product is CSARDSWQHHEQYF.

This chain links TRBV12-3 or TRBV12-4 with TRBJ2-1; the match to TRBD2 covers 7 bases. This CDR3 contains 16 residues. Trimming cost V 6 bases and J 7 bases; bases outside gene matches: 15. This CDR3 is CASRPRRRENGNEQFF. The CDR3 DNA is TGTGCCAGCAGACCTCGGCGGCGGGAGAATGGGAATGAGCAGTTCTTC.

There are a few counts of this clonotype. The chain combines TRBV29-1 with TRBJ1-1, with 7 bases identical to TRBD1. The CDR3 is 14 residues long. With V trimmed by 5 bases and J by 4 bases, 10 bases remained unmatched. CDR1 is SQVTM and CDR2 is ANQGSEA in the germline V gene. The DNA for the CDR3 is TGCAGCGTTACGGCAGGGGGTGGGGGCACTGAAGCTTTCTTT. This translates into CSVTAGGGGTEAFF.

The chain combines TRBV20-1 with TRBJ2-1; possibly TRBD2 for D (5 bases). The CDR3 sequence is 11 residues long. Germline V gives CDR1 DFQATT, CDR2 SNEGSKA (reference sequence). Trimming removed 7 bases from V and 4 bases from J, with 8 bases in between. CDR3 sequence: CSGRGYNEQFF. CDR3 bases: TGCAGTGGCAGAGGGTACAATGAGCAGTTCTTC.

DNA of the CDR3: TGCAGTGCTAGAGTACTACAACCGGGACAGGGTATGGGCACTGAAGCTTTCTTT. This codes for CSARVLQPGQGMGTEAFF. V and J are TRBV20-1 and TRBJ1-1; 9 nucleotides align to TRBD1. Germline V CDR1 and CDR2: DFQATT, SNEGSKA (reference sequence). The CDR3 loop spans 18 amino acids. V dropped 1 base and J dropped 4; count of bases not matched to a gene: 16.

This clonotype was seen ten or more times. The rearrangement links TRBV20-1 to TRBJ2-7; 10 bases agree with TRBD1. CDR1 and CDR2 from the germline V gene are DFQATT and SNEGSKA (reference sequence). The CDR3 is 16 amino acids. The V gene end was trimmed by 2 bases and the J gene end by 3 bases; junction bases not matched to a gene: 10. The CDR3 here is CSARMRQGAFDYEQYF. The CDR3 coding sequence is TGCAGTGCTAGAATGAGACAGGGGGCGTTTGACTACGAGCAGTACTTC.

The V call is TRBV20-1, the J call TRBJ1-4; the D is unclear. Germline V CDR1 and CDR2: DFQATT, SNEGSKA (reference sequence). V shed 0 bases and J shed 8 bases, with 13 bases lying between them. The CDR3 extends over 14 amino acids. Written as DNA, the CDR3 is TGCAGTGCTAGAGATGGGAATAAGCGGGAAAAACTGTTTTTT. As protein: CSARDGNKREKLFF.

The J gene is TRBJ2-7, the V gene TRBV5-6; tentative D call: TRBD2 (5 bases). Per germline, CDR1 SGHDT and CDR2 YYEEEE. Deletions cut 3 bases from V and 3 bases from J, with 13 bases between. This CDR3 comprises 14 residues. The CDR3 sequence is CASSWGVGNYEQYF. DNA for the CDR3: TGTGCCAGCAGCTGGGGAGTTGGGAACTACGAGCAGTACTTC. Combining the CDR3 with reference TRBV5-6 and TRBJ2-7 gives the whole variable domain DAGVTQSPTHLIKTRGQQVTLRCSPKSGHDTVSWYQQALGQGPQFIFQYYEEEERQRGNFPDRFSGHQFPNYSSELNVNALLLGDSALYLCASSWGVGNYEQYFGPGTRLTVT.

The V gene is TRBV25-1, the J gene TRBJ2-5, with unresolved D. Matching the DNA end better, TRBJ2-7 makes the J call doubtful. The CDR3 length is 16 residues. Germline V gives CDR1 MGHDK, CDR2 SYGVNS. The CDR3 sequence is CASSESSAGPGGEQYF. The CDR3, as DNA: TGTGCCAGCAGTGAATCCTCGGCCGGACCGGGTGGCGAGCAGTACTTC.

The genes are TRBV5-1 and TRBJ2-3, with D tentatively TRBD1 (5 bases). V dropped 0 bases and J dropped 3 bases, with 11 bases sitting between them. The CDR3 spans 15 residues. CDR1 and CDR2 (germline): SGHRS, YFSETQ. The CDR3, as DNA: TGCGCCAGCAGCTTGGTGGGGCTGGTTACAGATACGCAGTATTTT. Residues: CASSLVGLVTDTQYF.

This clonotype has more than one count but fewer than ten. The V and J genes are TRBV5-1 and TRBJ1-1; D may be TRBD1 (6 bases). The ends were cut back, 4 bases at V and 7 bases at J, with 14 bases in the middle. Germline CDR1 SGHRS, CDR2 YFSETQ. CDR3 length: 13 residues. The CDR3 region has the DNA TGCGCCAGCAGCAGAGGGACAACCGGTGAAGCTTTCTTT. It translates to CASSRGTTGEAFF. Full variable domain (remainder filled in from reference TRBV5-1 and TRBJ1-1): KAGVTQTPRYLIKTRGQQVTLSCSPISGHRSVSWYQQTPGQGLQFLFEYFSETQRNKGNFPGRFSGRQFSNSRSEMNVSTLELGDSALYLCASSRGTTGEAFFGQGTRLTVV.

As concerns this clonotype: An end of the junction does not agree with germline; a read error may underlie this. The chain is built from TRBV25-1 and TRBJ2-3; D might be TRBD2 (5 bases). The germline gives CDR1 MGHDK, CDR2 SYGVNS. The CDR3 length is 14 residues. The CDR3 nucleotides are TGTGCCAGCGGTGAGGAGGCAACCACAGATACGCAGTATTTT. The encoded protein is CASGEEATTDTQYF.

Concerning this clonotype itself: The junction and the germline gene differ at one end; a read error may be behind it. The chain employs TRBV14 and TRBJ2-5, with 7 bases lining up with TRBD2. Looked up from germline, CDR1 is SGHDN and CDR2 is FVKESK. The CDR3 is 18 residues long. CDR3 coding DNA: TGTGCCTGCAGCCACCATGACTTAAGACCGAGGGAGGGGTTCGGGCAGTACTTC. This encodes CACSHHDLRPREGFGQYF.